The subject of this entry is one TCR beta chain. From the 5' RACE reads, TCRdb lists one entry per CDR3 protein and no DNA. This sample's table reports some 410,000 distinct CDR3 sequences. The length of the CDR3 is 16 residues. The germline V gene encodes CDR1 DFQATT and CDR2 SNEGSKA (reference sequence). This specimen comes from a study of T cells expressing NK-cell markers. For the study at large: Sequencing of TCR beta repertoires drew on sorted CD3+CD56+NKG2C+, CD3+CD56+NKG2C- and CD3+CD56-NKG2C+ T cells.

The sequence derives from a woman aged 18 to 75 in good health. The genes are TRBV20-1 and TRBJ1-1; TCRdb lists TRBD1, though no DNA is available to test this call. Sequenced material: blood T cells: a sorted CD56 or NKG2C T cell subset, CD4+ or CD8+ T cells, or bulk PBMC T cells (not recorded which). The CDR3 spells CSASPGPAQLNTEAFF.